The present TCR beta chain was sequenced within a study of cytomegalovirus exposure and HLA in healthy donors. Clones were sequenced by immunoSEQ multiplex PCR, and TCRdb holds only the in-frame ones, with some missing. The table lists roughly 65,000 clones, around 93% of them singletons, with approximately 3.4% in the top ten. This clone appeared a few times. The CDR3 is 12 amino acids. The germline CDR1 and CDR2 sequences are WSHSY and SAAADI. After removal of 5 bases from V and 7 bases from J, the junction contained 4 bases not matched to a gene. The source is a man aged 18 to 30 in good health and CMV-seronegative. V gene TRBV10-2 combines with J gene TRBJ1-1, with 7 bases fitting TRBD1. Source material: PBMCs. CDR3 residues: CASSQGTVEAFF. CDR3 nucleotides: TGCGCCAGCAGTCAGGGGACAGTTGAAGCTTTCTTT.